This T cell receptor (beta chain) was retrieved from a study of T cell responses to AZD1222 COVID-19 vaccine. At the level of the study: Whether given at about 4 or about 12 weeks, second doses were pooled.

The CDR3 loop spans 13 amino acids. V lost 4 bases and J lost 3, with 10 bases in between. The V gene's germline CDR1 is SGHRS and CDR2 YFSETQ. Assay used: immunoSEQ multiplex PCR; TCRdb lists only in-frame clones, some missing. The table includes 100,000 to 150,000 clones, approximately 84% detected once. The source is an adult in good health. The chain uses TRBV5-1 and TRBJ1-1; a possible D gene is TRBD1 (6 bases). The starting material was peripheral blood, obtained on day 0 of AZD1222 vaccination. The CDR3: CASSPGVYTEAFF. The CDR3 DNA reads as TGCGCCAGCAGCCCAGGGGTTTACACTGAAGCTTTCTTT.